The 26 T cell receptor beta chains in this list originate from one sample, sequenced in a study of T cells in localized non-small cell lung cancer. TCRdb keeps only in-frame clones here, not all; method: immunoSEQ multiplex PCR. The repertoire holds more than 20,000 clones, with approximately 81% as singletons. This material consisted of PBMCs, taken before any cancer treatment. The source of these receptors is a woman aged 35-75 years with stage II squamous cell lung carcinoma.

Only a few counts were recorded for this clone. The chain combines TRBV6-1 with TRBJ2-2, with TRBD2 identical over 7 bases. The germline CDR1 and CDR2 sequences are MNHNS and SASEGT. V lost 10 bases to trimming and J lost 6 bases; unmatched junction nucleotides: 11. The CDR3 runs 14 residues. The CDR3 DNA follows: TGTGCCATCACATCAGGGAGCGGGGCCGGGGAGCTGTTTTTT. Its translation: CAITSGSGAGELFF.

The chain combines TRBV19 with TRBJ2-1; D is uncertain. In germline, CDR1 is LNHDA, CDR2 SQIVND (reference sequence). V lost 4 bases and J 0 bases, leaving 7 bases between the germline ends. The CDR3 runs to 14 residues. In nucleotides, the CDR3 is TGTGCCAGTAGTAGCCGGACCTCCTACAATGAGCAGTTCTTC. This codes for CASSSRTSYNEQFF.

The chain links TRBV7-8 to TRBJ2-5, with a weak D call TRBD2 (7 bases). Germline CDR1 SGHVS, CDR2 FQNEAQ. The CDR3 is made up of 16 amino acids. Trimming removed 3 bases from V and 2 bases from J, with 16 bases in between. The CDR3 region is CASSLGGGLYQETQYF. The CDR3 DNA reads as TGTGCCAGCAGCTTGGGCGGGGGCCTCTATCAAGAGACCCAGTACTTC.

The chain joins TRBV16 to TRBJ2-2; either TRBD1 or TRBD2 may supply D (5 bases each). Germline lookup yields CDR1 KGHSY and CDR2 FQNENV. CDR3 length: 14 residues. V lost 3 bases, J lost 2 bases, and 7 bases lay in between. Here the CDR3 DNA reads TGTGCCAGCAGCCAGGGGGACAACACCGGGGAGCTGTTTTTT. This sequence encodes CASSQGDNTGELFF.

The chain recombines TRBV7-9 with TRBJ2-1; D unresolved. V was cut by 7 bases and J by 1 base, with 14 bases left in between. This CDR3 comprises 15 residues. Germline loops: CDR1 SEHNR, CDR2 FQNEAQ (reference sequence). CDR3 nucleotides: TGTGCCAGCATCCCCCGAAGCCCTTCCTACAATGAGCAGTTCTTC. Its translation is CASIPRSPSYNEQFF. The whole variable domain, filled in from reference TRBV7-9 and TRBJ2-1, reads DTGVSQNPRHKITKRGQNVTFRCDPISEHNRLYWYRQTLGQGPEFLTYFQNEAQLEKSRLLSDRFSAERPKGSFSTLEIQRTEQGDSAMYLCASIPRSPSYNEQFFGPGTRLTVL.

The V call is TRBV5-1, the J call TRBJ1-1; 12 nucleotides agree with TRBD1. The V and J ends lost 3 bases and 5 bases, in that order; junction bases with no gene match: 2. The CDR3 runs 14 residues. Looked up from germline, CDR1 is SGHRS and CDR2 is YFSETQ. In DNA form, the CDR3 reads TGCGCCAGCAGCTGGGGACAGGGGGCGACTGAAGCTTTCTTT. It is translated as CASSWGQGATEAFF.

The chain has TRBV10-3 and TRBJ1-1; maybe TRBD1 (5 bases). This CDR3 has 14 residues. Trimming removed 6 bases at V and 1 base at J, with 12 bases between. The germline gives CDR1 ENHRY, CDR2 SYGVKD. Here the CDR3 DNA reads TGTGCCATCAGCAGTAATACAGGGAACACTGAAGCTTTCTTT. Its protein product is CAISSNTGNTEAFF.

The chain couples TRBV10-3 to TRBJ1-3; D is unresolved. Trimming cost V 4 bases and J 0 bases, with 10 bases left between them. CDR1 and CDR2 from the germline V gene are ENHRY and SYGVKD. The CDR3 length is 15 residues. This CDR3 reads CAISAPAASGNTIYF. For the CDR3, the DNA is TGTGCCATCAGTGCCCCCGCGGCCTCTGGAAACACCATATATTTT.

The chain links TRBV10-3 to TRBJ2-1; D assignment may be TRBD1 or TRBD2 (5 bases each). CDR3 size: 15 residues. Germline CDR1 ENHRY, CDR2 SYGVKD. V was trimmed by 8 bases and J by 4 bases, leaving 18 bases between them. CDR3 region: CAISPDIGLYNEQFF. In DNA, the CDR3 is TGTGCCATCTCCCCGGACATCGGACTTTACAATGAGCAGTTCTTC.

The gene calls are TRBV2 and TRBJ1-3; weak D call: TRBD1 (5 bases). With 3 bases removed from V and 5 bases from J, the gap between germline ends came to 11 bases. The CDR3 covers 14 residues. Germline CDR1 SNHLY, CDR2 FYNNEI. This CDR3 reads CASSDLQGRNTIYF. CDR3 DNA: TGTGCCAGCAGTGATCTCCAGGGTCGAAACACCATATATTTT. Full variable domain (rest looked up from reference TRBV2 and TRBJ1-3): EPEVTQTPSHQVTQMGQEVILRCVPISNHLYFYWYRQILGQKVEFLVSFYNNEISEKSEIFDDQFSVERPDGSNFTLKIRSTKLEDSAMYFCASSDLQGRNTIYFGEGSWLTVV.

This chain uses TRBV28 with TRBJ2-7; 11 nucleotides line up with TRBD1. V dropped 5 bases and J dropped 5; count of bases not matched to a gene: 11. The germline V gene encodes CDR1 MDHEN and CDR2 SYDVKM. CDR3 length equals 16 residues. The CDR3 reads CASSGPGDRGSNEQYF. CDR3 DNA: TGTGCCAGCAGTGGGCCCGGGGACAGGGGGAGTAACGAGCAGTACTTC.

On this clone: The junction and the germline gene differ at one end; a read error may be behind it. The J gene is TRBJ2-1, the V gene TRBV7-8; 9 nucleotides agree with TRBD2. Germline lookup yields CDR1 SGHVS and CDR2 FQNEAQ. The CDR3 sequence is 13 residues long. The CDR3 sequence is CASSLDPGTSHLF. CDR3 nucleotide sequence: TGTGCCAGCAGCTTAGACCCCGGGACTAGCCATCTCTTC.

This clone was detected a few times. The CDR3 nucleotides read TGTGCCAGTGACACCGGGACAGGATCCTACGAGCAGTACTTC. Encoded protein: CASDTGTGSYEQYF. The chain has TRBV28 and TRBJ2-7; 8 bases line up with TRBD1. Germline V gives CDR1 MDHEN, CDR2 SYDVKM. This CDR3 comprises 14 residues. The trim removed 9 bases at V and 1 base at J, leaving 8 bases unmatched.

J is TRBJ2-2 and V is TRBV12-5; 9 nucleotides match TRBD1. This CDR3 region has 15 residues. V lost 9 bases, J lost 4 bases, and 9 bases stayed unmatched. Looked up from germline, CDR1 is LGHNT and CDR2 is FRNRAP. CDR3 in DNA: TGTGCTAGCCGACAGGGGGTGGGGACCACCGGGGAGCTGTTTTTT. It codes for CASRQGVGTTGELFF.

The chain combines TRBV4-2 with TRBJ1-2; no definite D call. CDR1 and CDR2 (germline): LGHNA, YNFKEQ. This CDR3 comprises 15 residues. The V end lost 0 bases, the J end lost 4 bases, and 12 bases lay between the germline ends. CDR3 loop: CASSQEVRHPYGYTF. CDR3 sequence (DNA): TGTGCCAGCAGCCAAGAGGTCCGGCATCCCTATGGCTACACCTTC.

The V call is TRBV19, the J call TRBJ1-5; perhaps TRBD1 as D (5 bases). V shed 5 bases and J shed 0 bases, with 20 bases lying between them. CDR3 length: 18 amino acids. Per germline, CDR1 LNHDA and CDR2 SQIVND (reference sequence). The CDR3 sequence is CASSQSGAPFHSNQPQHF. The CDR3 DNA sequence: TGTGCCAGTAGTCAGTCCGGGGCGCCCTTTCATAGCAATCAGCCCCAGCATTTT.

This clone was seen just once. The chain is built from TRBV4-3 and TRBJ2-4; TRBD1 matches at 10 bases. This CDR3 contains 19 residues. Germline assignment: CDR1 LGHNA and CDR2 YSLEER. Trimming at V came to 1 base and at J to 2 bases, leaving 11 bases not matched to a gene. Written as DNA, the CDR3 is TGCGCCAGCAGCCAAGGGGACAGGGGAACTTATTTCTCCAAAAACATTCAGTACTTC. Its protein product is CASSQGDRGTYFSKNIQYF.

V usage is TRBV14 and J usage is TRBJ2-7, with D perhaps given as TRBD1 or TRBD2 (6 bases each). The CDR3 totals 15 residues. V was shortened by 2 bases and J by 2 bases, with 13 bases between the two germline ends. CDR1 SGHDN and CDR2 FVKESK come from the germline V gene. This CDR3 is CASSQWGARTYEQYF. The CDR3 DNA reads TGTGCCAGCAGCCAATGGGGGGCCAGAACCTACGAGCAGTACTTC.

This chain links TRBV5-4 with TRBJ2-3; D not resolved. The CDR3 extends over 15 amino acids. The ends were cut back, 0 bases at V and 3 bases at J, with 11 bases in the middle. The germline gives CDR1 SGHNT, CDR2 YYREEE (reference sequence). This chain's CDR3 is CASSLARQSTDTQYF. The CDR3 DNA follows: TGTGCCAGCAGCTTGGCCCGACAATCGACAGATACGCAGTATTTT.

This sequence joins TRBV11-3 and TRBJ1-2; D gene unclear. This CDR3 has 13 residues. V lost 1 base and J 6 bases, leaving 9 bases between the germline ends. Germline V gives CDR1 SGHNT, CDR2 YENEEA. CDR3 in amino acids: CASSLGAGNGYTF. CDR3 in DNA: TGTGCCAGCAGCTTAGGTGCCGGGAATGGCTACACCTTC. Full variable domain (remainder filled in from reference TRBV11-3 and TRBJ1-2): EAGVVQSPRYKIIEKKQPVAFWCNPISGHNTLYWYLQNLGQGPELLIRYENEEAVDDSQLPKDRFSAERLKGVDSTLKIQPAELGDSAVYLCASSLGAGNGYTFGSGTRLTVV.

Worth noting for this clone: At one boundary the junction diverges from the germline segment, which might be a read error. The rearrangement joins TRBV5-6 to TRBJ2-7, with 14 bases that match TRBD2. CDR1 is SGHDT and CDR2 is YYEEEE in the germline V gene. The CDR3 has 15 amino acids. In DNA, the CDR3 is TGTGCCAGCAGGTTGGGACTAGCGGGAGCCTACGAGCAGTACTTC. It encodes CASRLGLAGAYEQYF.

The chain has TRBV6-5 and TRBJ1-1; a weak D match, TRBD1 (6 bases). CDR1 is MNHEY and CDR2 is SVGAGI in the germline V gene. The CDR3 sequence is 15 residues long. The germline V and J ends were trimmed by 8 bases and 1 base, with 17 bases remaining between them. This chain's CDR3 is CASRSRGAGNTEAFF. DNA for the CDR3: TGTGCCAGCCGATCCAGGGGCGCCGGGAACACTGAAGCTTTCTTT.

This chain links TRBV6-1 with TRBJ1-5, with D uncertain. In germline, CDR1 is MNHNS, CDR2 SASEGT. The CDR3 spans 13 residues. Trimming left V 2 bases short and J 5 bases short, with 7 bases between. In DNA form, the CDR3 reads TGTGCCAGCAGTGAACGGCTACATCAGCCCCAGCATTTT. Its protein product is CASSERLHQPQHF.

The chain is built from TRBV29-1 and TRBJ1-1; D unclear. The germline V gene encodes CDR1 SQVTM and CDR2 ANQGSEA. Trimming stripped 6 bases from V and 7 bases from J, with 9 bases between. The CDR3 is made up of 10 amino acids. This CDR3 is CSVEPFEAFF. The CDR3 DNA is TGCAGCGTGGAACCTTTTGAAGCTTTCTTT.

Here the CDR3 reads CASSLFLAGGETQYF. The DNA for the CDR3 is TGCGCCAGCAGCTTATTTTTAGCGGGAGGAGAGACCCAGTACTTC. The chain links TRBV5-1 to TRBJ2-5; 10 nucleotides agree with TRBD2. The germline CDR1 and CDR2 sequences are SGHRS and YFSETQ. V trimming: 2 bases; J trimming: 4 bases; junction bases outside the gene matches: 5. The length of the CDR3 is 15 residues.

The CDR3 loop reads CASSQRPGTSGRTETQYF. The CDR3 nucleotides are TGTGCCAGCAGCCAGCGCCCCGGGACTAGCGGGAGGACAGAGACCCAGTACTTC. The V gene is TRBV11-2, the J gene TRBJ2-5; TRBD2 matches 15 bases. The germline CDR1 and CDR2 sequences are SGHAT and FQNNGV. J was trimmed by 4 bases and V by 5 bases; bases with no gene match: 11. This CDR3 region has 18 residues.